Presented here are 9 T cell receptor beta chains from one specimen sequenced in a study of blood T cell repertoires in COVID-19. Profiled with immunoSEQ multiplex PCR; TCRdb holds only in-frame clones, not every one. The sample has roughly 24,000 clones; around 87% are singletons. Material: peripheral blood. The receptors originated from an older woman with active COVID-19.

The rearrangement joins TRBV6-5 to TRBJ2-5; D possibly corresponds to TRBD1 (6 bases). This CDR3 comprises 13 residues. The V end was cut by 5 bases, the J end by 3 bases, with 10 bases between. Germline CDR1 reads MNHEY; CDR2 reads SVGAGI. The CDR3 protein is CASSKTGKETQYF. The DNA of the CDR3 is TGTGCCAGCAGTAAAACAGGGAAAGAGACCCAGTACTTC.

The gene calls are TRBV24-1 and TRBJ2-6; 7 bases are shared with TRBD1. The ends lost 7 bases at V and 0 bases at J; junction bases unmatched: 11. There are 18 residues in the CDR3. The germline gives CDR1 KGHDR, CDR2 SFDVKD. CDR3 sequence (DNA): TGTGCCACCAGCGGACCGGGACAGTCCCCCTCTGGGGCCAACGTCCTGACTTTC. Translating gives CATSGPGQSPSGANVLTF.

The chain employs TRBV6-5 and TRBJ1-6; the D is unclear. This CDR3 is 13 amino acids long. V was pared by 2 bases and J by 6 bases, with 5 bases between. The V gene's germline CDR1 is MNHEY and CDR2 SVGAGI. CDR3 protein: CASSYEGNSPLHF. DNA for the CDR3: TGTGCCAGCAGTTACGAGGGTAATTCACCCCTCCACTTT.

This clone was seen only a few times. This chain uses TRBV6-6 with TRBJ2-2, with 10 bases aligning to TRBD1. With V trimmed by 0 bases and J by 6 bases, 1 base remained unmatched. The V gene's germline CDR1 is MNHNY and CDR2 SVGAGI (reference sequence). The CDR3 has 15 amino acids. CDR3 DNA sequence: TGTGCCAGCAGTTACTCGGGACAGGGGCCCGGGGAGCTGTTTTTT. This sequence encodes CASSYSGQGPGELFF.

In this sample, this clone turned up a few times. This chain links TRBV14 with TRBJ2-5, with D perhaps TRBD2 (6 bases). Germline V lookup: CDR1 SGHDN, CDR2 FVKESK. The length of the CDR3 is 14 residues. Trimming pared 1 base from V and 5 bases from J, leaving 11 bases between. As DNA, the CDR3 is TGTGCCAGCAGCCAAGGGAGGGATGGGGAGACCCAGTACTTC. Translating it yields CASSQGRDGETQYF. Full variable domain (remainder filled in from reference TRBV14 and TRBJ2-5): EAGVTQFPSHSVIEKGQTVTLRCDPISGHDNLYWYRRVMGKEIKFLLHFVKESKQDESGMPNNRFLAERTGGTYSTLKVQPAELEDSGVYFCASSQGRDGETQYFGPGTRLLVL.

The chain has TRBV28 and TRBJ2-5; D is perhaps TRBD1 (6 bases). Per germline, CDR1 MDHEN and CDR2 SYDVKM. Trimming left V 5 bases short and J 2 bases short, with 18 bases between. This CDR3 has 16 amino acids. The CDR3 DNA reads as TGTGCCAGCAGTCCCCTCGGGCAGGGGATACAAGAGACCCAGTACTTC. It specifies CASSPLGQGIQETQYF.

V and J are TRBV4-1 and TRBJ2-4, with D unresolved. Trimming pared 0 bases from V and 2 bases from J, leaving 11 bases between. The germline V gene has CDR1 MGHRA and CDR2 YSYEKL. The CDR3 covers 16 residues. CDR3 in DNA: TGCGCCAGCAGCCAAGATAGGAGAGCAACCAAAAACATTCAGTACTTC. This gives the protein CASSQDRRATKNIQYF.

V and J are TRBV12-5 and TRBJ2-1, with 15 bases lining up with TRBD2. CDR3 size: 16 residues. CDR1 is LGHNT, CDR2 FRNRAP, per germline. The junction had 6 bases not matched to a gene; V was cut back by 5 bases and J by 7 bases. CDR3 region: CASGGGLAGGENEQFF. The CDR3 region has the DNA TGTGCTAGTGGTGGGGGACTAGCGGGAGGTGAGAATGAGCAGTTCTTC.

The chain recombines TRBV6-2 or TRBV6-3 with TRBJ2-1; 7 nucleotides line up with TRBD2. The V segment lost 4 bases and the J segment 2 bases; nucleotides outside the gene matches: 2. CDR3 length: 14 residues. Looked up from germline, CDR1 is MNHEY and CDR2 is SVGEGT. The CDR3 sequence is CASSSGLAYNEQFF. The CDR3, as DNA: TGTGCCAGCAGTTCCGGACTAGCCTACAATGAGCAGTTCTTC.